This TCR beta chain was identified in a study of breast tumors, draining lymph nodes, adjacent tissues (dated by TCRdb to 2015 to 2016). For the wider study: TCR beta repertoires were compared across tumor, adjacent nontumor tissue and axillary lymph nodes obtained from breast cancer patients. In human breast cancer, the study set out to assess how tumor, surrounding tissue and draining lymph node repertoires relate to one another and whether T cells might be exchanged between them.

The study at large found these results: T-cell repertoire diversity in tumors was found to be lower than in lymph nodes but higher than in nontumor tissue, and preferential V and J gene usage was observed. The data were judged consistent with most tumor T cells deriving from the lymph node and then expanding within tumor tissue. In luminal-like breast cancer, tumor and nontumor tissue repertoires resembled each other significantly more than in basal-like breast cancer. The conclusion that tumor T cells originate in lymph nodes was presented as consistent with a hypothesis rather than as directly demonstrated.

TCRdb names Illumina HiSeq 2000 as the instrument used. Multiplex PCR amplification was used to build the TCR beta chain libraries. High-throughput sequencing was used to analyze the amplified TCR beta chain products. Clones were called with MiXCR by TCRdb after fastp trimmed the public reads at Q25, and only in-frame beta chains were retained. One record per CDR3 amino acid sequence lists the most common genes and DNA. A total of about 140,000 distinct CDR3 sequences appear in this sample, 20% to 25% of them only once. Just over 2.5% of the sample is in the top ten clones. A word on this clonotype: Its cognate antigen has yet to be identified. No clone much larger than this one lies a single base away; base qualities are absent.

The lymph node samples were taken from the axillary draining lymph nodes of breast cancer patients. CDR1 and CDR2, looked up from the germline V gene (reference sequence), are LGHDT and YNNKEL. Cut back by 5 bases and 0 bases, the V and J ends lie 14 bases apart. CDR3 length: 16 amino acids, cysteine to phenylalanine. The only DNA kept is the CDR3, 48 bases in frame from the first base. Sequenced: axillary lymph node tissue. This receptor was taken from a female donor with breast cancer. Some clones in this sample may be carry-over from other donors' samples. The V and J genes are TRBV3-1 and TRBJ2-1; the D gene is possibly TRBD1 or TRBD2, with 5 bases matching each. The nucleotides are TGTGCCAGCAGCAAGAGTCCGGGGCTCTCCTACAATGAGCAGTTCTTC. Its amino acids are CASSKSPGLSYNEQFF.